This is a list of T cell receptor beta chains from one sample in a study of T-cell memory formation after mild COVID-19. MiXCR, applied by TCRdb to the 5' RACE reads, yields one record per CDR3 protein. Counted here are roughly 300,000 distinct CDR3 sequences, around 8% occurring once; the ten biggest clones make up 20% to 25%. The sequencing input was PBMCs or a T cell subset sorted from them (not recorded which). These receptors originate from a man aged 18 to 30 who had mild COVID-19 (a few samples of this study predate the infection). Cell type and time point are not known. The CDR3 runs from the conserved cysteine through the conserved F or W. D genes are given only for firm matches. The size field is filled for only some rows; it gives once, few, many or a size class.

>.|TRBV9|TRBJ2-3|few
TGTGCCAGCAGCGTAGTCAGCGGGAGCACAGATACGCAGTATTTT
CASSVVSGSTDTQYF
>.|TRBV12-3/TRBV12-4|TRBJ2-3|few
TGTGCCAGCAGTTTCGGGCCCGGCACAGATACGCAGTATTTT
CASSFGPGTDTQYF
>.|TRBV4-3|TRBJ1-6|few
TGCGCCAGCAGCCATGCGGGTATTAATTCACCCCTCCACTTT
CASSHAGINSPLHF
>.|TRBV6-5|TRBJ1-1|few
TGTGCCAGCAGTTACTCGAAGAGGGGAAGTACTGAAGCTTTCTTT
CASSYSKRGSTEAFF
>.|TRBV6-2/TRBV6-3|TRBJ2-1|many
TGTGCCAGCAGTTACTCTAATGAGCAGTTCTTC
CASSYSNEQFF
>.|TRBV4-3|TRBJ2-2|many
TGCGCCAGCAGCCAAGAGCACACCCGAATCCTAAACACCGGGGAGCTGTTTTTT
CASSQEHTRILNTGELFF
>.|TRBV7-6|TRBJ2-5|.
TGTGCCAGCAGACTAACCGGGACTTGGGAGACCCAGTACTTC
CASRLTGTWETQYF
>.|TRBV7-2|TRBJ1-1|few
TGTGCCAGCAGCGAGTATCGACCTGACACTGAAGCTTTCTTT
CASSEYRPDTEAFF
>.|TRBV5-1|TRBJ1-5|.
TGCGCCAGCAGCTTGACTGGGGTCAATCAGCCCCAGCATTTT
CASSLTGVNQPQHF
>.|TRBV7-9|TRBJ1-3|few
TGTGCCAGCAGCCCCGATCTCCATGGAAACACCATATATTTT
CASSPDLHGNTIYF
>TRBD1|TRBV5-1|TRBJ2-3|many
TGCGCCAGCAGCTGGACGGGACAGGCGAATACGCAGTATTTT
CASSWTGQANTQYF
>.|TRBV7-2|TRBJ2-1|.
TGTGCCAGCAGCTCACTGGGGATTGAGCAGTTCTTC
CASSSLGIEQFF
>TRBD1|TRBV4-2|TRBJ1-2|.
TGTGCCAGCAGCCAAGACATCGGACAGGAAGTCTATGGCTACACCTTC
CASSQDIGQEVYGYTF
>TRBD1|TRBV7-9|TRBJ1-1|many
TGTGCCAGCAGCCTCGGACAGGGGAACACTGAAGCTTTCTTT
CASSLGQGNTEAFF
>.|TRBV6-5|TRBJ2-7|.
TGTGCCAGCAGTTACTCCTCCGGAGACGAGGGCGTCCACGAGCAGTACTTC
CASSYSSGDEGVHEQYF
>.|TRBV4-3|TRBJ2-1|many
TGCGCCAGCAGCCAACCCTCCGGGGGATACAATGAGCAGTTCTTC
CASSQPSGGYNEQFF
>TRBD1|TRBV7-7|TRBJ2-1|many
TGTGCTAGCAGCTCTCCTACAGGGGTGACCTACAATGAGCAGTTCTTC
CASSSPTGVTYNEQFF
>TRBD1|TRBV5-1|TRBJ1-2|many
TGCGCCAGCAGCTCGACAGGGAACTATGGCTACACCTTC
CASSSTGNYGYTF
>TRBD2|TRBV5-1|TRBJ2-1|many
TGCGCCAGCAGCACCCGACTAGCGGGCAATGAGCAGTTCTTC
CASSTRLAGNEQFF
>TRBD2|TRBV4-1|TRBJ2-1|many
TGCGCCAGCAGCCTCCCGGGGGGTTCCTACAATGAGCAGTTCTTC
CASSLPGGSYNEQFF
>.|TRBV20-1|TRBJ2-1|few
TGCAGGGGAGGGGACAGGCTGTACAATGAGCAGTTCTTC
CRGGDRLYNEQFF
>.|TRBV7-2|TRBJ1-6|.
TGTGCCAGCAGCCGATCGATAGGGGATGGGTCACCCCTCCACTTT
CASSRSIGDGSPLHF
>.|TRBV6-2/TRBV6-3|TRBJ1-6|few
TGTGCCAGCAGTTACGCGTATTCACCCCTCCACTTT
CASSYAYSPLHF
>.|TRBV18|TRBJ2-7|.
TGTGCCAGCTCACCTGGAAGCGGCGAGCAGTACTTC
CASSPGSGEQYF
>.|TRBV29-1|TRBJ1-4|many
TGCAGCGTCATAGCCGAAGGGAATCCAAAACTGTTTTTT
CSVIAEGNPKLFF
>.|TRBV10-3|TRBJ2-7|few
TGTGCCATCAGCACGGACGGAGGACGTCGCTACGAGCAGTACTTC
CAISTDGGRRYEQYF
>.|TRBV6-2/TRBV6-3|TRBJ2-3|few
TGTGCCAGCAGGCTACTTCGCACAGATACGCAGTATTTT
CASRLLRTDTQYF
>.|TRBV2|TRBJ1-5|.
TGTGCCAGCAGACGGGACGACGTGGCGCCCCAGCATTTT
CASRRDDVAPQHF
>.|TRBV7-6|TRBJ2-7|few
TGTGCCAGCAGCTTACGAGGGTCCGGCTCCTACGAGCAGTACTTC
CASSLRGSGSYEQYF
>.|TRBV7-2|TRBJ2-3|many
TGTGCCAGCACATCGGCGGGGACAGATACGCAGTATTTT
CASTSAGTDTQYF
>.|TRBV7-2|TRBJ1-2|.
TGTGCCAGCAGTACTGTAGCAGGGATCCCTAACTATGGCTACACCTTC
CASSTVAGIPNYGYTF